Listed below are T cell receptor beta chains from one sample, sequenced in a study of blood T cell repertoires in COVID-19. Repertoires were generated with immunoSEQ multiplex PCR, while TCRdb's copy carries only in-frame clones and drops some. The sample holds hundreds of thousands of clones, 75% to 85% seen once. What was sequenced was peripheral blood. All receptors derive from a woman aged 30 to 39 with COVID-19, enrolled during active disease. The CDR3 runs from the conserved cysteine through the conserved F or W. A D gene is named only where the DNA matches it firmly. Some rows mark clone size as missing; the rest say once, few, many or name a class of expanded clone.

D gene	clone size	V gene	J gene	CDR3 DNA	CDR3 protein
TRBD2	.	TRBV7-3	TRBJ2-7	TGTGCCAGCAGCTTAGGGACTAGCGGAACAGTGCAGTACTTC	CASSLGTSGTVQYF
.	.	TRBV6-5	TRBJ2-7	TGTGCCAGCAGGGCAGCCTACGAGCAGTACTTC	CASRAAYEQYF
TRBD2	.	TRBV7-8	TRBJ2-7	TGTGCCAGCAGCCAGGAGGTGGCTGGCGGGGGAACCTACGAGCAGTACTTC	CASSQEVAGGGTYEQYF
.	.	TRBV6-2/TRBV6-3	TRBJ2-1	TGTGCCAGCAGTTTGGAGGCCTACAATGAGCAGTTCTTC	CASSLEAYNEQFF
TRBD1	.	TRBV27	TRBJ1-2	TGTGCCAGCAGTCCGCGACCGGACAGGAACTATGGCTACACCTTC	CASSPRPDRNYGYTF
.	.	TRBV30	TRBJ1-5	TGTGCCTGGAGGGGGGGGGTAGACGGGCCCCAGCATTTT	CAWRGGVDGPQHF
TRBD1	.	TRBV2	TRBJ1-2	TGTGCCAGCATTAGACAGGGTCGTGTCTACACCTTC	CASIRQGRVYTF
TRBD1	.	TRBV7-8	TRBJ1-1	TGTGCCAGCAGGTCCCGGCAGGGGGCGATGGACACTGAAGCTTTCTTT	CASRSRQGAMDTEAFF
.	.	TRBV7-9	TRBJ2-7	TGTGCCAGCAGCTTAGACGGGGCGGGCGGGGTCCTATACGAGCAGTACTTC	CASSLDGAGGVLYEQYF
TRBD2	.	TRBV9	TRBJ2-1	TGTGCCAGCAGCGTAAGCGGGGGGGTTCAGAATGAGCAGTTCTTC	CASSVSGGVQNEQFF
.	few	TRBV5-1	TRBJ1-1	TGCGCCAGCAGCTTGGCCCCGGGAGGCACTGAAGCTTTCTTT	CASSLAPGGTEAFF
TRBD1	.	TRBV19	TRBJ2-2	TGTGCCAGTAGAGGGACAGGGATCGGGGAGCTGTTTTTT	CASRGTGIGELFF
.	.	TRBV29-1	TRBJ2-7	TGCAGCGCGATTCCGAACAGCCCGCCCTACGAGCAGTACTTC	CSAIPNSPPYEQYF
.	.	TRBV6-2/TRBV6-3	TRBJ2-3	TGTGCCAGCAGTTACGTCCAGGGCTCTGGCACAGATACGCAGTATTTT	CASSYVQGSGTDTQYF
.	once	TRBV12-5	TRBJ1-5	TGTGCTAGTGGTAGGGGAGGGAGTAATCAGCCCCAGCATTTT	CASGRGGSNQPQHF
TRBD1	.	TRBV2	TRBJ2-5	TGTGCCAGCAGTGATCTTGGGACAGGGATAGCGGAGACCCAGTACTTC	CASSDLGTGIAETQYF
TRBD1	.	TRBV27	TRBJ1-5	TGTGCCAGCAGTGCTAAAGGGGGCGCAGGCCAGCCCCAGCATTTT	CASSAKGGAGQPQHF
.	few	TRBV6-2/TRBV6-3	TRBJ2-3	TGTGCCAGCAGTTACTCAGCGACTAGAGACGGGCCCGCAGATACGCAGTATTTT	CASSYSATRDGPADTQYF
TRBD2	few	TRBV7-2	TRBJ2-7	TGTGCCAGCAGCTGGAGCGGGGTTAGCTCCTACGAGCAGTACTTC	CASSWSGVSSYEQYF
.	medium-sized	TRBV25-1	TRBJ2-2	TGTGCCATTGGCGGGGTGGGTGACACCGGGGAGCTGTTTTTT	CAIGGVGDTGELFF
TRBD1	.	TRBV9	TRBJ2-2	TGTGCCAGCAGCGGACAGGGGTGGGCCGGGGAGCTGTTTTTT	CASSGQGWAGELFF
TRBD1	.	TRBV3-1/TRBV3-2	TRBJ2-6	TGTGCCAGCAGCCCTCGGACAGGGTTTGCTGGGGCCAACGTCCTGACTTTC	CASSPRTGFAGANVLTF
.	.	TRBV3-1/TRBV3-2	TRBJ2-3	TGTGCCAGCAGCCAAGATGTGACTACCTCTAGCACAGATACGCAGTATTTT	CASSQDVTTSSTDTQYF
TRBD1	.	TRBV6-6	TRBJ1-2	TGTGCCAGCAGTTACTCGACAGGGGGCTATGGCTACACCTTC	CASSYSTGGYGYTF
.	.	TRBV2	TRBJ2-7	TGTGCCAGCAGCCGGGACACCTCATACGAGCAGTACTTC	CASSRDTSYEQYF
TRBD1	.	TRBV2	TRBJ1-4	TGTGCCAGCACTCAGGACAGGGCAACTAATGAAAAACTGTTTTTT	CASTQDRATNEKLFF
.	.	TRBV11-2	TRBJ2-5	TGTGCCAGCAGCGGGGACATTGGGTCCGTCTTGGAGACCCAGTACTTC	CASSGDIGSVLETQYF
TRBD1	.	TRBV14	TRBJ2-6	TGTGCCAGCAGCCAGCGGACAGGGGGTCGTGGGGCCAACGTCCTGACTTTC	CASSQRTGGRGANVLTF
TRBD1	.	TRBV4-1	TRBJ2-5	TGCGCCAGCAGCCCCGGACAGGGAAGTGAAGAGACCCAGTACTTC	CASSPGQGSEETQYF
TRBD2	once	TRBV20-1	TRBJ2-1	TGCAGTGCTAGTGGAGGACTAGCGGGAGCTAATGAGCAGTTCTTC	CSASGGLAGANEQFF
.	.	TRBV10-3	TRBJ1-6	TGTGCCATCAGTGAGTCAATAGGGAGAAGAAATTCACCCCTCCACTTT	CAISESIGRRNSPLHF
.	.	TRBV7-9	TRBJ2-7	TGTGCCAGCAGCTTTCTTTCCGGGGGTCTGAGCGAGCAGTACTTC	CASSFLSGGLSEQYF
.	.	TRBV10-3	TRBJ2-1	TGTGCCATCAGTGACCTCGGGGGCTACAATGAGCAGTTCTTC	CAISDLGGYNEQFF
.	.	TRBV7-7	TRBJ2-5	TGTGCCAGCAGCTTAGCGCCTTCATCTCAGGGGACCCAGTACTTC	CASSLAPSSQGTQYF
.	once	TRBV7-2	TRBJ1-2	TGTGCCAGCAGCTTAGGGCGGGTCGGCAGATCTAACTATGGCTACACCTTC	CASSLGRVGRSNYGYTF
TRBD2	.	TRBV9	TRBJ2-1	TGTGCCAGCAGCGTAAGTGCTGGACTAGCGGGGGGGCTCGGTGAGCAGTTCTTC	CASSVSAGLAGGLGEQFF
TRBD1	.	TRBV19	TRBJ2-1	TGTGCCAGTAGTATGGGGAGACAGGGGGCCGGTGAGCAGTTCTTC	CASSMGRQGAGEQFF
.	once	TRBV21-1	TRBJ2-6	TGTGCCAGCAGCAACGGAGGTGGGGCCAACGTCCTGACTTTC	CASSNGGGANVLTF
TRBD2	once	TRBV13	TRBJ2-7	TGTGCCAGCAGCTCGATCCCCAGAACTAGCGGGGGACGATTATCCTACGAGCAGTACTTC	CASSSIPRTSGGRLSYEQYF
.	.	TRBV5-4	TRBJ2-7	TGTGCCAGCAGCTCGTCAGAGCGATCTTACGAGCAGTACTTC	CASSSSERSYEQYF
TRBD1	once	TRBV7-6	TRBJ2-1	TGTGCCAGCAGCTTAGATGACAGGGGCTACAATGAGCAGTTCTTC	CASSLDDRGYNEQFF
TRBD1	.	TRBV9	TRBJ2-7	TGTGCCAGCAGCGTAGCTCGGTCGGGACAGGCCTACGAGCAGTACTTC	CASSVARSGQAYEQYF
TRBD2	.	TRBV6-7	TRBJ2-3	TGTGCCAGCAGTTACTTCTTAATCGTTTTTGTTCTAGCGGGGGGCCCCACAGATACGCAGTATTTT	CASSYFLIVFVLAGGPTDTQYF
TRBD1	.	TRBV19	TRBJ1-3	TGTGCCAGTAGTACCCGACAGGGACCTGGAAACACCATATATTTT	CASSTRQGPGNTIYF
.	.	TRBV9	TRBJ1-6	TGTGCCAGCAGCGTAGCGCCGGGGATTGAGTCACCCCTCCACTTT	CASSVAPGIESPLHF
.	.	TRBV28	TRBJ1-5	TGTGCCAGCAGTTTTGAAGCGCGGCAGCCCCAGCATTTT	CASSFEARQPQHF
TRBD2	.	TRBV7-8	TRBJ2-3	TGTGCCAGCAGCCCCCGGGTAGCGGGTTTCACAGATACGCAGTATTTT	CASSPRVAGFTDTQYF
TRBD1	.	TRBV19	TRBJ1-4	TGTGCCAGTAGTATCCCCGACAGGGTAATGAATGAAAAACTGTTTTTT	CASSIPDRVMNEKLFF
TRBD1	.	TRBV6-2/TRBV6-3	TRBJ1-5	TGTGCCAGCAGCCCCGGGACAGTGCAGCCCCAGCATTTT	CASSPGTVQPQHF
TRBD2	.	TRBV5-5	TRBJ2-1	TGTGCCAGCAGGGTCCAGCGGGGGAACAATGAGCAGTTCTTC	CASRVQRGNNEQFF
.	.	TRBV7-2	TRBJ1-1	TGTGCCAGCAGCTTAGTCAAGGCGTCGGGCACTGAAGCTTTCTTT	CASSLVKASGTEAFF
TRBD2	.	TRBV28	TRBJ2-1	TGTGCCAGCAGGAAGCGGGGGGGCCGGAATGAGCAGTTCTTC	CASRKRGGRNEQFF
TRBD1	.	TRBV18	TRBJ1-1	TGTGCCAGCTCACCTCCGGGACAGGGGCGGGACACTGAAGCTTTCTTT	CASSPPGQGRDTEAFF
.	.	TRBV5-8	TRBJ2-3	TGTGCCAGCAGCTTTAGACAGAGCACAGATACGCAGTATTTT	CASSFRQSTDTQYF
.	.	TRBV12-3/TRBV12-4	TRBJ2-7	TGTGCCAGCAGTTTATACAGGGACGAGCAGTACTTC	CASSLYRDEQYF
TRBD1	.	TRBV2	TRBJ1-1	TGTGCCAGCAGTGGGTTTGGGACAGGGTTAGGTATGATCTTT	CASSGFGTGLGMIF
TRBD1	.	TRBV2	TRBJ2-6	TGTGCCACCCGAGGGACAGGGAGCTCTGGGGCCAACGTCCTGACTTTC	CATRGTGSSGANVLTF